These 23 T cell receptor beta chains originate from one sample sequenced in a study of blood T cell repertoires in COVID-19. Repertoires were generated with immunoSEQ multiplex PCR, while TCRdb's copy carries only in-frame clones and drops some. The sample lists about 180,000 clones; 80% to 90% were seen once. Material for sequencing was peripheral blood. Receptors originate from a man aged 50 to 59 with active or convalescent COVID-19.

The chain joins TRBV10-3 to TRBJ2-7; D remains unclear. V shed 10 bases and J shed 2 bases, with 15 bases lying between them. The CDR3 has 13 amino acids. Germline V CDR1 and CDR2: ENHRY, SYGVKD. CDR3 protein: CATKPGLTYEQYF. In DNA form, the CDR3 reads TGTGCCACCAAACCGGGTCTAACCTACGAGCAGTACTTC.

In regard to this clone: The same CDR3 also results from other DNA sequences found in this sample. The rearrangement links TRBV18 to TRBJ1-1, with D maybe TRBD1 (5 bases). Germline V gives CDR1 KGHSH, CDR2 LQKENI. The length of the CDR3 is 14 residues. V lost 2 bases and J lost 0, with 7 bases in between. The CDR3 region has the DNA TGTGCCAGCTCACCAACAGGAATGAACACTGAAGCTTTCTTT. Amino acids: CASSPTGMNTEAFF.

The CDR3 DNA sequence: TGTGCCAGCAGTTACTCGGCAGCTCGGGACAATGAGCAGTTCTTC. Translation gives CASSYSAARDNEQFF. The chain couples TRBV6-2 or TRBV6-3 to TRBJ2-1; D gene uncertain. The V and J ends lost 0 bases and 5 bases respectively, with 11 bases between them. Germline CDR1 reads MNHEY; CDR2 reads SVGEGT. The CDR3 runs to 15 residues.

The chain recombines TRBV2 with TRBJ1-5; tentatively, D is TRBD1 (5 bases). This CDR3 is 17 amino acids long. V lost 5 bases, J lost 2 bases, and 19 bases lay in between. CDR1 is SNHLY and CDR2 is FYNNEI in the germline V gene. The CDR3 bases are TGTGCCAGCAGTTACAGGTCCTTCCAGGCCGGCAATCAGCCCCAGCATTTT. Its translation is CASSYRSFQAGNQPQHF. The full variable domain, its missing parts supplied by reference TRBV2 and TRBJ1-5, is EPEVTQTPSHQVTQMGQEVILRCVPISNHLYFYWYRQILGQKVEFLVSFYNNEISEKSEIFDDQFSVERPDGSNFTLKIRSTKLEDSAMYFCASSYRSFQAGNQPQHFGDGTRLSIL.

This sequence joins TRBV4-1 and TRBJ1-2, with unresolved D. This CDR3 contains 16 residues. Trimming stripped 0 bases from V and 0 bases from J, with 11 bases between. Germline V gives CDR1 MGHRA, CDR2 YSYEKL. As DNA, the CDR3 is TGCGCCAGCAGCCAAGACAACAACAACCCTAACTATGGCTACACCTTC. Translated, it gives CASSQDNNNPNYGYTF.

This clone was recorded only once. The chain employs TRBV20-1 and TRBJ1-3; D not resolved. Looked up from germline, CDR1 is DFQATT and CDR2 is SNEGSKA (reference sequence). CDR3 length: 15 amino acids. Trimming cost V 3 bases and J 0 bases, with 12 bases left between them. CDR3 region: CSASPGKLSGNTIYF. The CDR3 DNA reads TGCAGTGCTAGTCCGGGTAAACTCTCTGGAAACACCATATATTTT.

The genes are TRBV6-2 or TRBV6-3 and TRBJ2-5, with 10 positions matching TRBD1. Germline trimming cut 5 bases from V and 4 bases from J; bases unmatched to any gene: 7. CDR3 length equals 15 residues. Germline-derived CDR1 and CDR2 are MNHEY and SVGEGT. The DNA of the CDR3 is TGTGCCAGCAGTCATCGGACAGGGGGAGTAGAGACCCAGTACTTC. Protein product: CASSHRTGGVETQYF.

For this clone: The identical CDR3 is also encoded by other nucleotide sequences in the sample. J is TRBJ1-1 and V is TRBV11-2; D remains unclear. The CDR3 sequence is 14 residues long. Germline V gene sequence: CDR1 SGHAT, CDR2 FQNNGV. V was shortened by 3 bases and J by 1 base, with 9 bases between the two germline ends. CDR3 DNA sequence: TGTGCCAGCAGCTTCACCGGGAAGAACACTGAAGCTTTCTTT. Translation gives CASSFTGKNTEAFF.

With regard to this clone: A junction end diverges from the germline sequence, so it may reflect a read error. The J gene is TRBJ2-5, the V gene TRBV3-1 (or the pseudogene TRBV3-2); D possibly corresponds to TRBD2 (6 bases). The germline gives CDR1 LGHDT, CDR2 YNNKEL (reference sequence). This CDR3 contains 11 residues. DNA for the CDR3: TGTGCCAGCAGCCTTGCCGGGACTCTAAACTTC. Protein product: CASSLAGTLNF.

This chain joins TRBV27 and TRBJ2-7; 9 nucleotides agree with TRBD1. The CDR3 covers 16 residues. CDR1 and CDR2 from the germline V gene are MNHEY and SMNVEV (reference sequence). With V trimmed by 4 bases and J by 2 bases, 9 bases remained unmatched. CDR3 coding DNA: TGTGCCAGCAGTTCCCCCTCGGGACAGGGCACCTACGAGCAGTACTTC. Protein: CASSSPSGQGTYEQYF.

In this sample, this clone turned up once. The rearrangement uses TRBV9 and TRBJ1-4; 7 positions match TRBD1. This CDR3 is 15 amino acids long. Trimming removed 2 bases from V and 5 bases from J; junction bases left unmatched: 6. CDR1 is SGDLS, CDR2 YYNGEE, per germline. CDR3 amino acids: CASSVSGQTNEKLFF. CDR3 DNA sequence: TGTGCCAGCAGCGTGTCGGGACAGACAAATGAAAAACTGTTTTTT.

The V call is TRBV6-4, the J call TRBJ2-3; D is unresolved. V was cut by 4 bases and J by 5 bases, with 10 bases left in between. There are 13 residues in the CDR3. Germline CDR1 reads MRHNA; CDR2 reads SNTAGT. In nucleotides, the CDR3 is TGTGCCAGCAGTGTTAGTTATCTAGATACGCAGTATTTT. Translation gives CASSVSYLDTQYF.

The rearrangement uses TRBV5-1 and TRBJ1-5, with unresolved D. Germline loops: CDR1 SGHRS, CDR2 YFSETQ. V lost 1 base and J lost 0, with 11 bases in between. The CDR3 runs to 16 residues. This CDR3 is CASSLWEDYSNQPQHF. The CDR3 coding sequence is TGCGCCAGCAGCTTGTGGGAGGATTATAGCAATCAGCCCCAGCATTTT. Filled out from reference TRBV5-1 and TRBJ1-5, the complete variable domain reads KAGVTQTPRYLIKTRGQQVTLSCSPISGHRSVSWYQQTPGQGLQFLFEYFSETQRNKGNFPGRFSGRQFSNSRSEMNVSTLELGDSALYLCASSLWEDYSNQPQHFGDGTRLSIL.

This chain joins TRBV18 and TRBJ2-5; the D gene is possibly TRBD1 (5 bases). Trimming pared 0 bases from V and 4 bases from J, leaving 9 bases between. Germline lookup yields CDR1 KGHSH and CDR2 LQKENI. This CDR3 is 14 amino acids long. In DNA form, the CDR3 reads TGTGCCAGCTCACCACCCGTAGGGGTAGAGACCCAGTACTTC. It is translated as CASSPPVGVETQYF.

The chain combines TRBV7-9 with TRBJ1-4, with 7 bases lining up with TRBD1. V shed 5 bases, J shed 0 bases, and the junction held 6 bases outside the gene matches. The CDR3 has 16 amino acids. Germline assignment: CDR1 SEHNR and CDR2 FQNEAQ (reference sequence). CDR3 nucleotide sequence: TGTGCCAGCAGCAAGGGCGGACAGGCAACTAATGAAAAACTGTTTTTT. Translated, it gives CASSKGGQATNEKLFF.

The chain carries TRBV18 and TRBJ1-6; tentatively, D is TRBD1 (6 bases). Germline CDR1 KGHSH, CDR2 LQKENI. The CDR3 has 16 residues. Trimming shortened V by 2 bases and J by 1 base, and 9 bases separated the two germline ends. CDR3 amino acids: CASSPGQPSYNSPLHF. CDR3 bases: TGTGCCAGCTCACCAGGACAGCCGTCCTATAATTCACCCCTCCACTTT.

The rearrangement joins TRBV5-4 to TRBJ2-1; 10 bases line up with TRBD2. Germline V gene sequence: CDR1 SGHNT, CDR2 YYREEE (reference sequence). J lost 5 bases, V lost 5 bases, and 7 bases had no gene match. This CDR3 has 15 amino acids. The CDR3 DNA follows: TGTGCCAGCAGTCTAGCGGGAGTACGTAACAATGAGCAGTTCTTC. Translated, it gives CASSLAGVRNNEQFF.

This chain connects TRBV4-1 to TRBJ2-3; no reliable D call. V was cut by 1 base and J by 7 bases, with 6 bases left in between. This CDR3 is built from 12 residues. CDR1 and CDR2 (germline): MGHRA, YSYEKL. CDR3 nucleotide sequence: TGCGCCAGCAGCCAAGGGGCTCATACGCAGTATTTT. Its protein is CASSQGAHTQYF.

This rearrangement joins TRBV19 to TRBJ1-4; D is perhaps TRBD1 (5 bases). The CDR3 has 13 residues. Per germline, CDR1 LNHDA and CDR2 SQIVND (reference sequence). Trimming took 9 bases from V and 5 from J, leaving 13 bases between them. The DNA for the CDR3 is TGTGCCAGCCTCGACAGATTAAATGAAAAACTGTTTTTT. It yields the protein CASLDRLNEKLFF.

CDR3 region: CAISDIRGQGETQYF. As DNA, the CDR3 is TGTGCCATCAGTGATATCAGGGGGCAGGGAGAGACCCAGTACTTC. J is TRBJ2-5 and V is TRBV10-3; 8 bases agree with TRBD1. The CDR3 loop spans 15 amino acids. V gave up 3 bases and J gave up 4 bases; unmatched junction bases: 7. The germline gives CDR1 ENHRY, CDR2 SYGVKD.

J is TRBJ1-2 and V is TRBV25-1, with D uncertain. The CDR3 has 12 residues. Germline CDR1 and CDR2: MGHDK and SYGVNS. Deletions cut 4 bases from V and 7 bases from J, with 10 bases between. The CDR3 loop reads CASSVSGSGYTF. The CDR3 nucleotides are TGTGCCAGCAGTGTCTCGGGGAGTGGCTACACCTTC.

The chain couples TRBV18 to TRBJ2-1, with D unresolved. The CDR3 runs 14 residues. Trimming removed 0 bases from V and 9 bases from J, with 12 bases in between. Germline CDR1 reads KGHSH; CDR2 reads LQKENI. For the CDR3, the DNA is TGTGCCAGCTCACCACCGGGCACCCCCGGTGAGCAGTTCTTC. Residues: CASSPPGTPGEQFF.

The chain combines TRBV3-1 (or the pseudogene TRBV3-2) with TRBJ2-2; 9 nucleotides agree with TRBD1. J gave up 6 bases and V 1 base, and 9 bases lay outside the gene matches. The CDR3 length is 17 residues. CDR1 is LGHDT and CDR2 is YNNKEL in the germline V gene (reference sequence). In DNA form, the CDR3 reads TGTGCCAGCAGCCAAGTTTCGGGACAGGGTTCGGCCGGGGAGCTGTTTTTT. Amino acids: CASSQVSGQGSAGELFF.